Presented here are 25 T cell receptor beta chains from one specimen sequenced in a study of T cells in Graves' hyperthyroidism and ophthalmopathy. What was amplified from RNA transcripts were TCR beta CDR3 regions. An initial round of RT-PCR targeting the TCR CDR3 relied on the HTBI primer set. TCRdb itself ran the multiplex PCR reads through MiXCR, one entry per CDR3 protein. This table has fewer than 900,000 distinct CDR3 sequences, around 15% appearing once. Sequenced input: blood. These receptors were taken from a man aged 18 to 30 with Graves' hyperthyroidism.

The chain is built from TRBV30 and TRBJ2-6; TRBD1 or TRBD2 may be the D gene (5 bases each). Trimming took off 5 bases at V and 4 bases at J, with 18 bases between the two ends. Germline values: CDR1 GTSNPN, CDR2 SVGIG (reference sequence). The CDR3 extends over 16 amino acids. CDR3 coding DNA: TGTGCCTGGGAGGTGGGGGTACTAAGAGGGGCCAACGTCCTGACTTTC. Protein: CAWEVGVLRGANVLTF.

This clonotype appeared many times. The CDR3 protein is CASSFGQGFTGELFF. The CDR3 nucleotides are TGTGCCAGCAGCTTTGGGCAAGGGTTCACCGGGGAGCTGTTTTTT. The chain has TRBV7-9 and TRBJ2-2, with D uncertain. This CDR3 has 15 amino acids. Germline V gives CDR1 SEHNR, CDR2 FQNEAQ (reference sequence). Trimming removed 3 bases at V and 4 bases at J, with 12 bases between. The entire variable domain, with the rest obtained from reference TRBV7-9 and TRBJ2-2, is as follows: DTGVSQNPRHKITKRGQNVTFRCDPISEHNRLYWYRQTLGQGPEFLTYFQNEAQLEKSRLLSDRFSAERPKGSFSTLEIQRTEQGDSAMYLCASSFGQGFTGELFFGEGSRLTVL.

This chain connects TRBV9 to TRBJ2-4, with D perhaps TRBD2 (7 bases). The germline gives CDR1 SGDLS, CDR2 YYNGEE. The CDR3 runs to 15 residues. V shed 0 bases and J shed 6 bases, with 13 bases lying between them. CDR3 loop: CASSVGRGAGNIQYF. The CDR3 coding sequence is TGTGCCAGCAGCGTAGGACGGGGGGCGGGAAACATTCAGTACTTC.

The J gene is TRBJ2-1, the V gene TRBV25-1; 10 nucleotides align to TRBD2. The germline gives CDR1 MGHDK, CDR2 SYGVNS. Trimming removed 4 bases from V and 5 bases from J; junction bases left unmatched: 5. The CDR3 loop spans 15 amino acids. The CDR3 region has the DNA TGTGCCAGCAGTGTCTCTAGCGGGAGCGACAATGAGCAGTTCTTC. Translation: CASSVSSGSDNEQFF.

Here the CDR3 reads CASSAPRGTSYTGELFF. The CDR3 coding sequence is TGTGCCAGCAGCGCCCCAAGGGGGACTAGTTACACCGGGGAGCTGTTTTTT. V is TRBV7-8 and J is TRBJ2-2, with TRBD2 matching over 8 bases. The V gene end was trimmed by 5 bases and the J gene end by 3 bases; junction bases not matched to a gene: 11. The germline V gene encodes CDR1 SGHVS and CDR2 FQNEAQ. CDR3 size: 17 residues.

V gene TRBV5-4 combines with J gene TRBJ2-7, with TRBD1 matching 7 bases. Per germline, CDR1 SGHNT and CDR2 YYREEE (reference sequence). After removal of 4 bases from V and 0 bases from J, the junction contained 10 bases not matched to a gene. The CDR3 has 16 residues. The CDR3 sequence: CASSGYRQGLSYEQYF. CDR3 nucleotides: TGTGCCAGCAGCGGATATAGACAGGGCCTCTCCTACGAGCAGTACTTC.

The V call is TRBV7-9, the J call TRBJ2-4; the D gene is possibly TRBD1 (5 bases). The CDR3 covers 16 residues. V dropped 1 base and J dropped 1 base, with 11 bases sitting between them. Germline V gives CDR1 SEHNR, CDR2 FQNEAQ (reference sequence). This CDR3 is CASSLGAGPAKNIQYF. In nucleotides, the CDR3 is TGTGCCAGCAGCTTAGGAGCAGGGCCGGCCAAAAACATTCAGTACTTC.

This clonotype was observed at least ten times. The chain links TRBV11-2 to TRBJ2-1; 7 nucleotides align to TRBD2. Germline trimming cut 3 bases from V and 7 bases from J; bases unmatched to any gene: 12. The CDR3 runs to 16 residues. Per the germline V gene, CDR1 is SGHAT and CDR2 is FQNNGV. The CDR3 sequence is CASSLGDYGAKNEQFF. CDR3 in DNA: TGTGCCAGCAGCTTGGGGGACTATGGTGCAAAAAATGAGCAGTTCTTC.

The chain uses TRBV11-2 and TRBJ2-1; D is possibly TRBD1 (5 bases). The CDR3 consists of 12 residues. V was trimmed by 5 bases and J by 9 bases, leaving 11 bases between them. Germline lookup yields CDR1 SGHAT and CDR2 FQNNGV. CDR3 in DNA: TGTGCCAGCAGCCAAGGGGTGGGTGAGCAGTTCTTC. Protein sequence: CASSQGVGEQFF.

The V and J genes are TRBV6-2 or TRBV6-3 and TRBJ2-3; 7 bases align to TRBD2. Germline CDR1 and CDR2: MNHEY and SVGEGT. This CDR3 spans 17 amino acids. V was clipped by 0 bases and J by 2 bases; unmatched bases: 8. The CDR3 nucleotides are TGTGCCAGCAGTTACTCACGCCGGGAGGATTACACAGATACGCAGTATTTT. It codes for CASSYSRREDYTDTQYF.

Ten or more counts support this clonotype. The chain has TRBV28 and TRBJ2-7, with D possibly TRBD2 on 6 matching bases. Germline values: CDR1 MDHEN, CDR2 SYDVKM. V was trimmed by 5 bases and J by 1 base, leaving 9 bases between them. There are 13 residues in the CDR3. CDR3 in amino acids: CASSEAGSYEQYF. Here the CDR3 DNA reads TGTGCCAGCAGTGAAGCGGGTTCCTACGAGCAGTACTTC. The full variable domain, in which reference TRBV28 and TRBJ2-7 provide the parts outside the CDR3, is DVKVTQSSRYLVKRTGEKVFLECVQDMDHENMFWYRQDPGLGLRLIYFSYDVKMKEKGDIPEGYSVSREKKERFSLILESASTNQTSMYLCASSEAGSYEQYFGPGTRLTVT.

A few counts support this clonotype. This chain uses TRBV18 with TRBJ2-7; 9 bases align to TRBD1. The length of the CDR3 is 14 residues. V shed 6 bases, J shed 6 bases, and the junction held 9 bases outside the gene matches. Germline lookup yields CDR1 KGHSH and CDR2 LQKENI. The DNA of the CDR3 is TGTGCCAGCTCGCCCACTACAGGGGGCAGCGAGCAGTACTTC. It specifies CASSPTTGGSEQYF.

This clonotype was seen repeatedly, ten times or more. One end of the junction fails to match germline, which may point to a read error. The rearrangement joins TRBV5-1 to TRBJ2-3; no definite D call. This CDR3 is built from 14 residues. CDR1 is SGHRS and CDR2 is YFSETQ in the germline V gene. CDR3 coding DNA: TGTGCCAGCAGCTTAGGTGGTAGCACAGATACGCAGTATTTT. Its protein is CASSLGGSTDTQYF. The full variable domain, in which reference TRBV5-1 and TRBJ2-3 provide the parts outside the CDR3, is KAGVTQTPRYLIKTRGQQVTLSCSPISGHRSVSWYQQTPGQGLQFLFEYFSETQRNKGNFPGRFSGRQFSNSRSEMNVSTLELGDSALYLCASSLGGSTDTQYFGPGTRLTVL.

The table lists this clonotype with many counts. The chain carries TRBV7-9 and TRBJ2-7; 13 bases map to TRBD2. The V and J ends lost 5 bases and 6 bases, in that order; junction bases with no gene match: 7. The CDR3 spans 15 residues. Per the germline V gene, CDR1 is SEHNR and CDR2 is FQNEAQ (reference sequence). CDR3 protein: CASSPTGTSGTEQYF. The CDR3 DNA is TGTGCCAGCAGCCCTACCGGGACTAGCGGGACCGAGCAGTACTTC.

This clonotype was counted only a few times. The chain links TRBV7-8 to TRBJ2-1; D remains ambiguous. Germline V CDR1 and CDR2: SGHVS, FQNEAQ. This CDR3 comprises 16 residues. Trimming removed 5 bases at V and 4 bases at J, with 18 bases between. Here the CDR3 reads CASSPPVRVGYNEQFF. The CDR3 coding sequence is TGTGCCAGCAGCCCCCCCGTAAGGGTTGGGTACAATGAGCAGTTCTTC.

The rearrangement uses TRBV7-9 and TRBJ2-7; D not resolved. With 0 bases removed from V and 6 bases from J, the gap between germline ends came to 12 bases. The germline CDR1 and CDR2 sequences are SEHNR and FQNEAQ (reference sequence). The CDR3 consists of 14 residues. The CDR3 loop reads CASSLARELIEQYF. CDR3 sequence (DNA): TGTGCCAGCAGCTTAGCGCGAGAACTAATCGAGCAGTACTTC. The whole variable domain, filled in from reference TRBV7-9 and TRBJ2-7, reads DTGVSQNPRHKITKRGQNVTFRCDPISEHNRLYWYRQTLGQGPEFLTYFQNEAQLEKSRLLSDRFSAERPKGSFSTLEIQRTEQGDSAMYLCASSLARELIEQYFGPGTRLTVT.

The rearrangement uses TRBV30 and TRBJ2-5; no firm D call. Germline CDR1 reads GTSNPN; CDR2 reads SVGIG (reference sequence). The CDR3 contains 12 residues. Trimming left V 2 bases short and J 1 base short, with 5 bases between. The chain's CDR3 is CAWSPPQETQYF. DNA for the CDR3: TGTGCCTGGAGTCCCCCCCAAGAGACCCAGTACTTC. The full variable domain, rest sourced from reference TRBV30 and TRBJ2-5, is SQTIHQWPATLVQPVGSPLSLECTVEGTSNPNLYWYRQAAGRGLQLLFYSVGIGQISSEVPQNLSASRPQDRQFILSSKKLLLSDSGFYLCAWSPPQETQYFGPGTRLLVL.

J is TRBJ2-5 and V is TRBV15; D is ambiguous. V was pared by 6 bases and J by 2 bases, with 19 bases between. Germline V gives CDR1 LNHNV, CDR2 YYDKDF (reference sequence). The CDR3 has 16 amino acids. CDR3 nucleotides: TGTGCCACCAGACCGTCAAGGTTGGCTTCTCAAGAGACCCAGTACTTC. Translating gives CATRPSRLASQETQYF.

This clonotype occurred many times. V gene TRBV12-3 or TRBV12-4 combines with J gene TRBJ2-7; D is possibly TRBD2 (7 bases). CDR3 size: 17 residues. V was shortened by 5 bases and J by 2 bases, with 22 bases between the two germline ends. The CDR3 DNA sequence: TGTGCCAGCAGTGATTGGGGGGCCGGACTAGAAGCCTACGAGCAGTACTTC. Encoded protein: CASSDWGAGLEAYEQYF.

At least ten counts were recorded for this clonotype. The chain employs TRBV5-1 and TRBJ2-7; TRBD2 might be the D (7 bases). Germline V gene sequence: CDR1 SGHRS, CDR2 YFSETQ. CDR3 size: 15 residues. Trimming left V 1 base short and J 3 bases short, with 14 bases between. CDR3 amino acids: CASSLWPGEGYEQYF. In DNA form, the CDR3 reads TGCGCCAGCAGCTTGTGGCCAGGGGAGGGCTACGAGCAGTACTTC.

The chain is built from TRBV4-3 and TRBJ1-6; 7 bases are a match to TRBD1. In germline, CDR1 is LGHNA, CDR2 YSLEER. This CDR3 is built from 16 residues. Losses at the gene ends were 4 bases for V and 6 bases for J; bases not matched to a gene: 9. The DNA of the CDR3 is TGCGCCAGCAGCCCCCTACCGGGACAGACTAATTCACCCCTCCACTTT. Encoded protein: CASSPLPGQTNSPLHF.

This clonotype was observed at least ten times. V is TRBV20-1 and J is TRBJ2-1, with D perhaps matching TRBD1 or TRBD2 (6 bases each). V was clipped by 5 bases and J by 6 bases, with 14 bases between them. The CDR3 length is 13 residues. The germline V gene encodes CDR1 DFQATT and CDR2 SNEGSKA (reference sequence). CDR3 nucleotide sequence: TGCAGTGCTCGCTTCGGGGGCGGCAATGAGCAGTTCTTC. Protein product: CSARFGGGNEQFF.

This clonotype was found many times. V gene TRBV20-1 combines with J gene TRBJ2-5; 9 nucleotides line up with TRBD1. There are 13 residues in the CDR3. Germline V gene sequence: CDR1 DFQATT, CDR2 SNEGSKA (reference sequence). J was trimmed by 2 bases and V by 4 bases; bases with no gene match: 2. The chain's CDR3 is CSATDRGQETQYF. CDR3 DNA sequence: TGCAGTGCTACGGACAGGGGTCAAGAGACCCAGTACTTC.

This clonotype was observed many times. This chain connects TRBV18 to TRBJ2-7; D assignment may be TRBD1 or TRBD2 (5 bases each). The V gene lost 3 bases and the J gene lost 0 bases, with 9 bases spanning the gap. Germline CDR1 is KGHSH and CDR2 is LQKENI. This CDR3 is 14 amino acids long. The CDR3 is CASSPWDGSYEQYF. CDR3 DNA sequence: TGTGCCAGCTCACCCTGGGACGGCTCCTACGAGCAGTACTTC.

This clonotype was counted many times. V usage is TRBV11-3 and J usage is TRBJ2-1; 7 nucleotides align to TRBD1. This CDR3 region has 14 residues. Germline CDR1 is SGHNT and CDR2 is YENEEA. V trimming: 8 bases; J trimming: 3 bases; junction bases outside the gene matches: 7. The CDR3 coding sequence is TGTGCCAGCGGACCAGGGGGTAACTACAATGAGCAGTTCTTC. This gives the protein CASGPGGNYNEQFF.